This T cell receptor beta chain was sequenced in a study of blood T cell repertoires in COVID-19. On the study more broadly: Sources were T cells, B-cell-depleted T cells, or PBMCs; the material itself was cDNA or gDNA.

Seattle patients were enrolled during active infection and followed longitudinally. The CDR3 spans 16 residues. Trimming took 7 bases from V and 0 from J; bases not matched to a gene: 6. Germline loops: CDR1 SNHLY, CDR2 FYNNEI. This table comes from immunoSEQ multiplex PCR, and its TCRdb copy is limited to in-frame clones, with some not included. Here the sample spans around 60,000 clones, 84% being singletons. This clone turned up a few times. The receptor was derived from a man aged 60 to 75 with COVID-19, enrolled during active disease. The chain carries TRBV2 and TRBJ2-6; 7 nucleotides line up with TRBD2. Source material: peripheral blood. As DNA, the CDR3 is TGTGCCAGCACTCTCGGCGGGGGCTCTGGGGCCAACGTCCTGACTTTC. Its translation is CASTLGGGSGANVLTF.